This T cell receptor (beta chain) was sequenced during a study of blood T cell repertoires in COVID-19. The age range of participants was 18 to 89 years, with residence in some 25 US areas. Symptom resolution, clearance, or two negative PCRs marked the recovered donors of Cohort 3. Methods used by the authors: Reference gene primer amplification in the assay estimated nucleated cell counts. The method was immunoSEQ multiplex PCR; TCRdb's version includes in-frame clones alone and lacks a portion of them. That table is the source of V, J and clone size, and D and trimming were worked out from the DNA. The profile shows fewer than 250,000 clones, 70% to 90% of them singletons. Germline CDR1 is SEHNR and CDR2 is FQNEAQ (reference sequence). This CDR3 has 12 residues. The V gene lost 3 bases and the J gene lost 6 bases, with 7 bases spanning the gap.

The sequenced material came from PBMCs or T cells enriched from blood (not recorded which). This chain connects TRBV7-9 to TRBJ2-3; D is perhaps TRBD2 (5 bases). The receptor was isolated from a woman under 30 who had recovered from COVID-19. The CDR3 spells CASSFQRDTQYF. In nucleotides, the CDR3 is TGTGCCAGCAGCTTCCAGCGGGATACGCAGTATTTT.